The entry below describes one T cell receptor (beta chain). This sample stems from a study of chemoradiotherapy in HPV16-positive cancers. TCRdb keeps only in-frame clones here, not all; method: immunoSEQ multiplex PCR. The sample yields tens of thousands of clones, 88% seen once. Germline V gene lookup returns CDR1 SGHAT and CDR2 FQNNGV. Losses at the gene ends were 5 bases for V and 5 bases for J; bases not matched to a gene: 14. The CDR3 covers 16 residues. The sequence was obtained from a human donor with HPV-associated anogenital cancer. This chain joins TRBV11-2 and TRBJ2-5; TRBD2 matches 7 bases. This specimen consisted of blood, obtained from a patient who underwent chemoradiotherapy. CDR3 sequence: CASSPQTSYLRETQYF. In DNA form, the CDR3 reads TGTGCCAGCAGCCCTCAGACTAGCTACCTGCGGGAGACCCAGTACTTC.